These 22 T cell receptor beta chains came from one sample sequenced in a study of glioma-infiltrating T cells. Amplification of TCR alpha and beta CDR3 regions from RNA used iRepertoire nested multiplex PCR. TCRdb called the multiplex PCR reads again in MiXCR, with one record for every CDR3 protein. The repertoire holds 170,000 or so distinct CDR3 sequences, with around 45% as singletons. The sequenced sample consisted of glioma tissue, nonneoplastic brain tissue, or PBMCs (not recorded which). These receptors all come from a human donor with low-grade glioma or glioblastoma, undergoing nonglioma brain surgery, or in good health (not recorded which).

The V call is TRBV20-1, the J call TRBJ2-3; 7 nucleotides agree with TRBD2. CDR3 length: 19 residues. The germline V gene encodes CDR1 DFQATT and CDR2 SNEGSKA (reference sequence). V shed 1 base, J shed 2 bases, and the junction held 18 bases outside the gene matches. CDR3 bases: TGCAGTGCTAGAGGTCCGACCGGAGGGGTAGCGGGCCTCACAGATACGCAGTATTTT. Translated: CSARGPTGGVAGLTDTQYF.

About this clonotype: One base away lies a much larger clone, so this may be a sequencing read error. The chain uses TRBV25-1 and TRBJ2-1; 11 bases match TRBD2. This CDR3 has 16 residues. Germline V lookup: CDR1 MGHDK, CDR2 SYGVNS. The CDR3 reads CASSASSRLAGRTLVF. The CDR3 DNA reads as TGTGCCAGCAGTGCTAGCTCACGACTAGCGGGACGCACCCTGGTCTTC.

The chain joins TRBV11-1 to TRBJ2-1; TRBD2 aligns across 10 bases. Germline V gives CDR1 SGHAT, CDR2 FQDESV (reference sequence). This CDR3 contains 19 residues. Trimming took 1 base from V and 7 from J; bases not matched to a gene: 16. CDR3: CASSLGIASGSIRRNEQFF. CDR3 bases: TGTGCCAGCAGCTTAGGCATTGCTAGCGGGAGTATCCGGCGGAATGAGCAGTTCTTC.

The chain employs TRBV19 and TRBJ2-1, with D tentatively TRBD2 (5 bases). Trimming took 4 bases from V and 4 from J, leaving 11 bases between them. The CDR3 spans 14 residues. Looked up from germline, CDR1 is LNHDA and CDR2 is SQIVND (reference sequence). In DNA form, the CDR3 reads TGTGCCAGTAGTACGAATAGCGATTACAATGAGCAGTTCTTC. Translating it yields CASSTNSDYNEQFF.

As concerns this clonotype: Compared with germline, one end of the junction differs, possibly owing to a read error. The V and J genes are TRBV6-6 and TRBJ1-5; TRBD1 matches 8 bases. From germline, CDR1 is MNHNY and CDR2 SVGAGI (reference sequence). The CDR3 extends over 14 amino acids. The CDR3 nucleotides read TGTGCCAGCGGCCCGGACAGGGACAATCACCCCCATCATTTT. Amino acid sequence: CASGPDRDNHPHHF.

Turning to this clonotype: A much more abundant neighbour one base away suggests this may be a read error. CDR3 nucleotides: TGTGCCAGCAGAGAATTAGGGGTGGCTTTCTTT. Protein: CASRELGVAFF. V usage is TRBV2 and J usage is TRBJ1-1; possible D gene TRBD1, 5 bases. This CDR3 is 11 amino acids long. With 6 bases removed from V and 11 bases from J, the gap between germline ends came to 13 bases. Germline-derived CDR1 and CDR2 are SNHLY and FYNNEI.

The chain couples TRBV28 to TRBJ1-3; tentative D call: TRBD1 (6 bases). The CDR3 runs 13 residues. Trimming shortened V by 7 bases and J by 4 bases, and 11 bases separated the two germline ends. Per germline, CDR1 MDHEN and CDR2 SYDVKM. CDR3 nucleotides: TGTGCCAGCAAAGGGACACACGGAAACACCATATATTTT. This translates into CASKGTHGNTIYF.

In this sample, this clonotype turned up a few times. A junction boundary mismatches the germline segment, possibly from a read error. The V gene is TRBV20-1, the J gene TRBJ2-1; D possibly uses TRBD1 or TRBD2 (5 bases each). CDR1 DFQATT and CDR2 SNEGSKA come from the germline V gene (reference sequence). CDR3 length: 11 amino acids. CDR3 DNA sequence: TGCAGGCCCACTAGGGGCACCGAGCAGCTCTTC. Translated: CRPTRGTEQLF.

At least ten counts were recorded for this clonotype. Written as DNA, the CDR3 is TGTGCCAGCTACGAAGGGGCCGGTACGCAGTATTTT. This gives the protein CASYEGAGTQYF. The rearrangement joins TRBV2 to TRBJ2-3; a weak D match, TRBD1 (5 bases). V lost 8 bases to trimming and J lost 8 bases, with 14 bases between them. CDR1 SNHLY and CDR2 FYNNEI come from the germline V gene. This CDR3 is 12 amino acids long.

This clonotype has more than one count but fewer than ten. This chain's CDR3 is CASSFQVRTEAFF. The DNA of the CDR3 is TGTGCCAGCAGTTTTCAGGTTCGAACTGAAGCTTTCTTT. V is TRBV12-3 or TRBV12-4 and J is TRBJ1-1; no clear D gene. This CDR3 region has 13 residues. V lost 3 bases and J 5 bases, leaving 10 bases between the germline ends.

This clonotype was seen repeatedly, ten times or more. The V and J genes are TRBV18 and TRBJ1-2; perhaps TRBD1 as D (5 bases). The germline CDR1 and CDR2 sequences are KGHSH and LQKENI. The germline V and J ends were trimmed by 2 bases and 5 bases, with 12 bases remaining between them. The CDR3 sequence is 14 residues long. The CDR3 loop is CASSPSGTDYGYTF. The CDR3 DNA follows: TGTGCCAGCTCACCATCGGGGACTGATTATGGCTACACCTTC.

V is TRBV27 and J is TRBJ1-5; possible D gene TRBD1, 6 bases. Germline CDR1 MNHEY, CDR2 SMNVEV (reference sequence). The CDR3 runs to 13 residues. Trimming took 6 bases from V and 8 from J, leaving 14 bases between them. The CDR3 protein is CASRPRGWEPQHF. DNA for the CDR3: TGTGCCAGCAGGCCCAGGGGCTGGGAGCCCCAGCATTTT.

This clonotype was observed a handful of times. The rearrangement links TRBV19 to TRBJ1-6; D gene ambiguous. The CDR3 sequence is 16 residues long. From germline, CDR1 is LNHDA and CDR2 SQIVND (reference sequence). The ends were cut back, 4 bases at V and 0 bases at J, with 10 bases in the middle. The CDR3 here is CASSTTRTSYNSPLHF. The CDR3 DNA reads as TGTGCCAGTAGTACGACCCGGACCTCCTATAATTCACCCCTCCACTTT.

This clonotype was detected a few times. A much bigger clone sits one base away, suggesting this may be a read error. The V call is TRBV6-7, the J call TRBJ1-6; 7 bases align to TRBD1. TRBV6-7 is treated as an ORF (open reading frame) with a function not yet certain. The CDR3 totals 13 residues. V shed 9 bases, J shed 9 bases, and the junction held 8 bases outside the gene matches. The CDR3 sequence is CARVDREASPLHF. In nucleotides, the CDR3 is TGTGCCAGGGTCGACAGGGAGGCTTCACCCCTCCACTTT.

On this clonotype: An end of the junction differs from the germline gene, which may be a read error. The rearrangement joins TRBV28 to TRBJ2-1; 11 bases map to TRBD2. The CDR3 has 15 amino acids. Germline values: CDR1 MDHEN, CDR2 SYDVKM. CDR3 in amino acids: CASSHLAGGYNEQLF. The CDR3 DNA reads TGTGCCAGCAGCCATCTAGCGGGAGGCTACAATGAGCAGTTATTC.

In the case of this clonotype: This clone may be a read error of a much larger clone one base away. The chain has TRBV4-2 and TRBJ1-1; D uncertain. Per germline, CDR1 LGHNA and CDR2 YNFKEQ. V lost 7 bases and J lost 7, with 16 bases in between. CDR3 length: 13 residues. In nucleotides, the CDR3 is TGTGCCAGCATCACACGTGGTGGCTATGAAGCTTTCTTT. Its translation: CASITRGGYEAFF.

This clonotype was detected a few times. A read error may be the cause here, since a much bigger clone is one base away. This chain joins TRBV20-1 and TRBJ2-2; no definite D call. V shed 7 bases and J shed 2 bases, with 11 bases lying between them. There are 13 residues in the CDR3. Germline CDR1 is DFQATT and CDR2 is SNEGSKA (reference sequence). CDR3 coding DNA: TGCAGTGTTATTACTACAAACACCGGGGAGCTGTTTTTT. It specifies CSVITTNTGELFF.

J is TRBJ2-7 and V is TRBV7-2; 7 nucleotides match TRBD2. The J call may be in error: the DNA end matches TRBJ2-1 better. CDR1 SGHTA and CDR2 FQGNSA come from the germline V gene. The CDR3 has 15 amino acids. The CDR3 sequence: CASSLTPGGYNEQFF. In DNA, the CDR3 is TGTGCCAGCAGCTTAACGCCGGGAGGATACAATGAGCAGTTCTTC.

The CDR3 region has the DNA TGTGCCAGCCCCAAAGGACCCGGCGATTTGAACACCGGGGAGCTGTTTTTT. Translation: CASPKGPGDLNTGELFF. The rearrangement uses TRBV2 and TRBJ2-2; D not resolved. The CDR3 covers 17 residues. Germline lookup yields CDR1 SNHLY and CDR2 FYNNEI. V was clipped by 8 bases and J by 1 base, with 20 bases between them.

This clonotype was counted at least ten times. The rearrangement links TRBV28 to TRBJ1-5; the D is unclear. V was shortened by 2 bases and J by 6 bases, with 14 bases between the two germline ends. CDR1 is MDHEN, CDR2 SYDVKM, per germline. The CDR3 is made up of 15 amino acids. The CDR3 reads CASSLASGGSQPQHF. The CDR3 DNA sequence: TGTGCCAGCAGTTTAGCATCAGGAGGGAGTCAGCCCCAGCATTTT.

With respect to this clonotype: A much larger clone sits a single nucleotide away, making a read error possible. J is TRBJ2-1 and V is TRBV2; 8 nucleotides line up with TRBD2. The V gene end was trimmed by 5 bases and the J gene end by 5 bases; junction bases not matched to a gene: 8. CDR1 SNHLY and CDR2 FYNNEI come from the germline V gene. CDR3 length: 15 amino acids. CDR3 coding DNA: TGTGCCAGCAGTTTTGAAGTAGCGGGGAACAATGAGCAGTTCTTC. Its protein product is CASSFEVAGNNEQFF.

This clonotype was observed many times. The CDR3 loop reads CASSPVGQTQETQYF. DNA of the CDR3: TGTGCCAGCAGCCCAGTGGGACAGACCCAAGAGACCCAGTACTTC. This chain connects TRBV7-9 to TRBJ2-5; 7 bases map to TRBD1. This CDR3 region has 15 residues. The junction had 7 bases not matched to a gene; V was cut back by 5 bases and J by 1 base. CDR1 SEHNR and CDR2 FQNEAQ come from the germline V gene (reference sequence).